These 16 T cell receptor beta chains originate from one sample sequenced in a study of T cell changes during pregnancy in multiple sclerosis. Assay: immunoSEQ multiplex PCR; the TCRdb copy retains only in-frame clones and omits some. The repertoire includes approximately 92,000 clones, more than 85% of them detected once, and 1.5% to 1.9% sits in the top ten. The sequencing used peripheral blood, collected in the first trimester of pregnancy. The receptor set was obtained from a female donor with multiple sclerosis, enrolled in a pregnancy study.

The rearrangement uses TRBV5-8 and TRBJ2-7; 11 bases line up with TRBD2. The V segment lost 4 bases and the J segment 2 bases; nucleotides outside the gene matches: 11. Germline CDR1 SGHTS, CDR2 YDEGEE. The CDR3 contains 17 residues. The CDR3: CASSTHGQGLAAYEQYF. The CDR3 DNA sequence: TGTGCCAGCAGCACCCATGGACAGGGACTAGCGGCCTACGAGCAGTACTTC.

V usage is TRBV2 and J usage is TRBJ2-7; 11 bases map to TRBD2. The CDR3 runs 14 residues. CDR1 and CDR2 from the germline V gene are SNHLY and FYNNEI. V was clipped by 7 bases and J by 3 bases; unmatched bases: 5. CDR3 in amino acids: CASNPTSGIYEQYF. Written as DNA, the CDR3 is TGTGCCAGCAACCCGACTAGCGGGATCTACGAGCAGTACTTC.

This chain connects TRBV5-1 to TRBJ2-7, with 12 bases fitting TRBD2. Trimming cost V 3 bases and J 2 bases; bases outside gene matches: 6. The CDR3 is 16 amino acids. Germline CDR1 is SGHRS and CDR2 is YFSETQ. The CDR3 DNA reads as TGCGCCAGCAGCTCGTGGTGGACTAGCGGGACCTACGAGCAGTACTTC. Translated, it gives CASSSWWTSGTYEQYF.

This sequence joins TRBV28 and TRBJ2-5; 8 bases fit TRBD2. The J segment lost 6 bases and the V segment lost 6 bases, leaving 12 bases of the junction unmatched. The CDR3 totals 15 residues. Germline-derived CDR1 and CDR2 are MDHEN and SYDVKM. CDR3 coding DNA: TGTGCCAGCAGCTCCAGGCGGCGGGAGGTAAAGACCCAGTACTTC. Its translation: CASSSRRREVKTQYF.

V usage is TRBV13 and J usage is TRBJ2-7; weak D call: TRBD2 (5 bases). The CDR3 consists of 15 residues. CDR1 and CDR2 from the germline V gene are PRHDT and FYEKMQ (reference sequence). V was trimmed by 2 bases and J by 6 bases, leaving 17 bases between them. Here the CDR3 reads CASSLLLGSRLEQYF. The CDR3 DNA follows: TGTGCCAGCAGCTTACTCCTAGGGAGTAGACTCGAGCAGTACTTC.

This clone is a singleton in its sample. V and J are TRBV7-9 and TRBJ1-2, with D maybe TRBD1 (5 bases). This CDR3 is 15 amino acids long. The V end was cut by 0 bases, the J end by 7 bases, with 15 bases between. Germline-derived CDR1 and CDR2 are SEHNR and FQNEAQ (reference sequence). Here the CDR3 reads CASSLAVGGAPGYTF. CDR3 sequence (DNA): TGTGCCAGCAGCTTAGCGGTAGGCGGGGCACCTGGCTACACCTTC. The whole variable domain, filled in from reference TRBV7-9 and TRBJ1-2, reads DTGVSQNPRHKITKRGQNVTFRCDPISEHNRLYWYRQTLGQGPEFLTYFQNEAQLEKSRLLSDRFSAERPKGSFSTLEIQRTEQGDSAMYLCASSLAVGGAPGYTFGSGTRLTVV.

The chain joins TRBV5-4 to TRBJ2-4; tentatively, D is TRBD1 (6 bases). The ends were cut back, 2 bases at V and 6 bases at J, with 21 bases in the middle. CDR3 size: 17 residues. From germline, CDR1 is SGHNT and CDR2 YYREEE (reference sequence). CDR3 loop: CASSLATGSGFVNIQYF. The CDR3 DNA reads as TGTGCCAGCAGCTTAGCAACAGGGAGCGGCTTCGTAAACATTCAGTACTTC.

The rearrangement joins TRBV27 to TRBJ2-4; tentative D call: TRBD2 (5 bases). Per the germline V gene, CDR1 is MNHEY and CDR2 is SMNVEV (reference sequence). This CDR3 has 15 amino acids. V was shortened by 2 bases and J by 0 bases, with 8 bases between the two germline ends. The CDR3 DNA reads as TGTGCCAGCAGTTTAACGGGGTTAGCCAAAAACATTCAGTACTTC. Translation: CASSLTGLAKNIQYF.

DNA for the CDR3: TGTGCCAGCAGCTTAACTAGCGCGAACACCGGGGAGCTGTTTTTT. Amino acid sequence: CASSLTSANTGELFF. The rearrangement uses TRBV7-3 and TRBJ2-2; the D gene is possibly TRBD2 (5 bases). The CDR3 has 15 amino acids. V lost 0 bases and J 0 bases, leaving 5 bases between the germline ends. The germline V gene encodes CDR1 SGHTA and CDR2 FQGTGA.

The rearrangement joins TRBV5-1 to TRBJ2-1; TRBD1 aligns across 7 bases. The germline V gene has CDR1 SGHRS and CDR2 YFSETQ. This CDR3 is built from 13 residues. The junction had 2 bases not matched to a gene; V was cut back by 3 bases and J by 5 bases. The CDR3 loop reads CASSWDSNNEQFF. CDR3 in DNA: TGCGCCAGCAGCTGGGACAGTAACAATGAGCAGTTCTTC.

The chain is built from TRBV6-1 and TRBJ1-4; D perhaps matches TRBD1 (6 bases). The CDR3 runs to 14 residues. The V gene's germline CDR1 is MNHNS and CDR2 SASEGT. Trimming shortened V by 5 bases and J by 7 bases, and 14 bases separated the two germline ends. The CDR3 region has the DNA TGTGCCAGCAGTTGGACAGTCGCCCTTGAAAAACTGTTTTTT. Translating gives CASSWTVALEKLFF.

The CDR3 loop is CASSVGHDSTEAFF. In nucleotides, the CDR3 is TGTGCCAGCAGCGTAGGACACGACAGCACTGAAGCTTTCTTT. V is TRBV9 and J is TRBJ1-1; D might be TRBD1 (5 bases). V gave up 0 bases and J gave up 4 bases, with 10 bases separating them. The germline V gene encodes CDR1 SGDLS and CDR2 YYNGEE. This CDR3 region has 14 residues.

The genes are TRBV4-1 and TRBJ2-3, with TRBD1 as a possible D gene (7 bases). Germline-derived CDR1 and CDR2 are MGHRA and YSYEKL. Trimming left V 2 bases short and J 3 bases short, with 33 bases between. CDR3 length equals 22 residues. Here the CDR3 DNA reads TGCGCCAGCAGCCAACTAATCTTGACGCACAGGGGAGGAACTACCTCAACAGATACGCAGTATTTT. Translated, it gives CASSQLILTHRGGTTSTDTQYF.

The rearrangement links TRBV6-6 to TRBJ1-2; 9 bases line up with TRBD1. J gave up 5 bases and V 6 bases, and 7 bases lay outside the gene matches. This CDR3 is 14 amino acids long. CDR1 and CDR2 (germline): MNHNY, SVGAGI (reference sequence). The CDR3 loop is CASRQGQGGYGYTF. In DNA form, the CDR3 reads TGTGCCAGCAGACAGGGACAGGGAGGTTATGGCTACACCTTC.

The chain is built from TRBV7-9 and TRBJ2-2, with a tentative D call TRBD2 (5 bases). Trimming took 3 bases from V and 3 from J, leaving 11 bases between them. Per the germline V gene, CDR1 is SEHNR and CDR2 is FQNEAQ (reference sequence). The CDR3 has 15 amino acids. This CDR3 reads CASSFRGSHTGELFF. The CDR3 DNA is TGTGCCAGCAGCTTTAGAGGGAGCCACACCGGGGAGCTGTTTTTT.

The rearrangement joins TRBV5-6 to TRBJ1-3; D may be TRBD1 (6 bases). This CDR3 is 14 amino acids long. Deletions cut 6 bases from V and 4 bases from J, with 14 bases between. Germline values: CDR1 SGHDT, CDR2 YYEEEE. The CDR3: CASTARGAGNTIYF. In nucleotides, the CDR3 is TGTGCCAGCACGGCCAGGGGAGCGGGAAACACCATATATTTT.